This T cell receptor (beta chain) originates from a study of control samples from healthy donors and cancer patients. Only a few counts were recorded for this clone. Data came from immunoSEQ multiplex PCR; TCRdb stores just in-frame clones and leaves some out. This table has approximately 220,000 clones, 90% to 95% appearing once. The material sequenced was blood. The receptor was derived from a man over 45 in good health.

The CDR3 spells CASSYSNSPLHF. The DNA of the CDR3 is TGTGCCAGCAGTTACTCTAATTCACCCCTCCACTTT. The chain couples TRBV6-5 to TRBJ1-6; D call uncertain. The ends were cut back, 0 bases at V and 6 bases at J, with 0 bases in the middle. The CDR3 length is 12 residues. Germline assignment: CDR1 MNHEY and CDR2 SVGAGI.